Ten or more counts support the clone carrying this T cell receptor (beta chain). The antigen is not known. This entry comes from a study of T cells in Graves' hyperthyroidism and ophthalmopathy. Trimming stripped 0 bases from V and 2 bases from J, with 10 bases between. The CDR3 has 15 residues. The germline V gene has CDR1 LGHDT and CDR2 YNNKEL (reference sequence). Study results and limitations: Ophthalmopathy cases were set apart from stable hyperthyroidism by a 13 V-J model. Most thyroid clonotypes expanded above 0.001 were also detected in blood.

RNA transcripts gave rise to amplified TCR beta CDR3 regions. Carried out on the TCR CDR3, a first-round RT-PCR used the HTBI primer set. TCRdb redid the calling of the multiplex PCR reads with MiXCR, one entry per CDR3 protein. The sample lists 490,000 or so distinct CDR3 sequences, 15% to 20% occurring once. The rearrangement joins TRBV3-1 to TRBJ1-2, with D maybe TRBD1 (5 bases). This TCR was recovered from a man aged 40-55 years with Graves' ophthalmopathy. The sample comprised blood. The DNA of the CDR3 is TGTGCCAGCAGCCAAGATCGGGCAGGGAACTATGGCTACACCTTC. Amino acid sequence: CASSQDRAGNYGYTF.